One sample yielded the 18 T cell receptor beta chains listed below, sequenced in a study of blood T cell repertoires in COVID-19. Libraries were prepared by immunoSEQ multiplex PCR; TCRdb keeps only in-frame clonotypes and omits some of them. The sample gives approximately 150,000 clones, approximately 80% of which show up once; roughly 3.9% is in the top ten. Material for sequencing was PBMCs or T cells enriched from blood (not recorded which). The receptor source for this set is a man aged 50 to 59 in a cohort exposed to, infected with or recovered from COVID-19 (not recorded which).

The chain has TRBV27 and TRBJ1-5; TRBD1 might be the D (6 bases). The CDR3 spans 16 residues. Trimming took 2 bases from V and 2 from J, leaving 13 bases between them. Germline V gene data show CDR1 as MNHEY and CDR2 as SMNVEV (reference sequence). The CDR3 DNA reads TGTGCCAGCAGTTTAGGATCCTCAGGGGGCAATCAGCCCCAGCATTTT. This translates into CASSLGSSGGNQPQHF.

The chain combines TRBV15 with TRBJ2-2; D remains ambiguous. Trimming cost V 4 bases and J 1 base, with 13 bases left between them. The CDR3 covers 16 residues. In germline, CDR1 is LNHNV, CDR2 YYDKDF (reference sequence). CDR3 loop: CATSTPWRLNTGELFF. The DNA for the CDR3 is TGTGCCACCAGCACCCCTTGGCGGTTGAACACCGGGGAGCTGTTTTTT.

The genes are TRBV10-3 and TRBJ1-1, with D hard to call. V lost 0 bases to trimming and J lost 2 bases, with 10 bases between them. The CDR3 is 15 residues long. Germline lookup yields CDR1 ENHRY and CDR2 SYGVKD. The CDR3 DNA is TGTGCCATCAGTGAGTCGACTCCTGGTAACACTGAAGCTTTCTTT. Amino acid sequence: CAISESTPGNTEAFF.

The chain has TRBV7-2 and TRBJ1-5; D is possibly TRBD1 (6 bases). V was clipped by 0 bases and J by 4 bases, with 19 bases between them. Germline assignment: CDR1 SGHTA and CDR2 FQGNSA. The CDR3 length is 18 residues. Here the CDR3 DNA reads TGTGCCAGCAGCTTAGCTCGGGAGCGGGGGGGCGGAAATCAGCCCCAGCATTTT. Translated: CASSLARERGGGNQPQHF.

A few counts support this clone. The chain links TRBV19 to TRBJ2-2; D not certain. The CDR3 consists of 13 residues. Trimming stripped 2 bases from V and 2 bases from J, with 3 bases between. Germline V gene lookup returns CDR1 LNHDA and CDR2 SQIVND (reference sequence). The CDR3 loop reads CASSILNTGELFF. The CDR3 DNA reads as TGTGCCAGTAGTATATTAAACACCGGGGAGCTGTTTTTT.

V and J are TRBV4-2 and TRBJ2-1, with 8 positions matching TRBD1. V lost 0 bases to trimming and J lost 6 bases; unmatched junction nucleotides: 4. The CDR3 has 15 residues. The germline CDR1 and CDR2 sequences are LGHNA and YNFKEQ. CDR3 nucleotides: TGTGCCAGCAGCCAAGAACTACAGGGGGTCAATGAGCAGTTCTTC. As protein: CASSQELQGVNEQFF.

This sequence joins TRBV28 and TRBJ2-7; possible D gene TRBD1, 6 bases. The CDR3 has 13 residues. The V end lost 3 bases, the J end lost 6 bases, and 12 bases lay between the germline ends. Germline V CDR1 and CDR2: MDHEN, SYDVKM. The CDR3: CASSLGALGEQYF. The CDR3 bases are TGTGCCAGCAGTTTGGGGGCCTTAGGCGAGCAGTACTTC.

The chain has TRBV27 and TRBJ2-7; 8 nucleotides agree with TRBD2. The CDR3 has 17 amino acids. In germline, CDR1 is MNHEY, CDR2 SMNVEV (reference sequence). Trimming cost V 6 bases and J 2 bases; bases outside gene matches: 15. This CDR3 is CASSQKTGTSGAYEQYF. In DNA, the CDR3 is TGTGCCAGCAGCCAAAAAACCGGGACTAGTGGGGCCTACGAGCAGTACTTC.

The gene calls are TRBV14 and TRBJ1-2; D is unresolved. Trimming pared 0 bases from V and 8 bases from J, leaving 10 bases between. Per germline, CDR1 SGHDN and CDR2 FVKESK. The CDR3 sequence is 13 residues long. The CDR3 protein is CASSQEFRGGYTF. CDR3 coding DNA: TGTGCCAGCAGCCAAGAGTTCCGGGGAGGCTACACCTTC.

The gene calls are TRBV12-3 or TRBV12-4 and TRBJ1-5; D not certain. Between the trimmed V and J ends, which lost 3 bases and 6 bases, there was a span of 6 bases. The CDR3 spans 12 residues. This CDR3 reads CASSFGSQPQHF. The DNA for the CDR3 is TGTGCCAGCAGTTTTGGCAGTCAGCCCCAGCATTTT.

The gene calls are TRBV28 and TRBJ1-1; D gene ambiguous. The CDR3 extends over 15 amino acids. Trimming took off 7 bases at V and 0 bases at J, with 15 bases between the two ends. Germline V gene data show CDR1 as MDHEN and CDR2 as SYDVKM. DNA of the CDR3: TGTGCCAGCATTGCCCAGGCAGGTCTGAACACTGAAGCTTTCTTT. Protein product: CASIAQAGLNTEAFF. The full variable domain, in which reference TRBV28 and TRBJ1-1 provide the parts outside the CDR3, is DVKVTQSSRYLVKRTGEKVFLECVQDMDHENMFWYRQDPGLGLRLIYFSYDVKMKEKGDIPEGYSVSREKKERFSLILESASTNQTSMYLCASIAQAGLNTEAFFGQGTRLTVV.

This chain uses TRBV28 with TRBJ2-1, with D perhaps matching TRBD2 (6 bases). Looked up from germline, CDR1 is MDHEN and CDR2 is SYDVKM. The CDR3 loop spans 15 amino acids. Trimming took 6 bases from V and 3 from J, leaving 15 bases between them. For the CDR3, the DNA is TGTGCCAGCAGCCGACGGAGGGGTTACTACAATGAGCAGTTCTTC. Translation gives CASSRRRGYYNEQFF.

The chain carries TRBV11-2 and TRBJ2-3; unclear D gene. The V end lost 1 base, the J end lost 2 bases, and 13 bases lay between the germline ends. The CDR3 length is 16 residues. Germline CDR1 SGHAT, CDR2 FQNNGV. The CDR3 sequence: CASSLGTKLPTDTQYF. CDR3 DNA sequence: TGTGCCAGCAGCTTAGGAACTAAACTACCCACAGATACGCAGTATTTT.

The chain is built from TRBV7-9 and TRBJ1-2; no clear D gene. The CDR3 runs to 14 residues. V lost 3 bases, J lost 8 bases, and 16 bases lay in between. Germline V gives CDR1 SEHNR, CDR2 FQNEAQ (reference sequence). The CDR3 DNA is TGTGCCAGCAGCTTGGGTGGGTCCCCGCGGGGCTACACCTTC. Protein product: CASSLGGSPRGYTF. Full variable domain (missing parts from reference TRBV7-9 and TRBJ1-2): DTGVSQNPRHKITKRGQNVTFRCDPISEHNRLYWYRQTLGQGPEFLTYFQNEAQLEKSRLLSDRFSAERPKGSFSTLEIQRTEQGDSAMYLCASSLGGSPRGYTFGSGTRLTVV.

CDR3 residues: CASSVDREGTEAFF. The CDR3 bases are TGCGCCAGCAGCGTGGACAGGGAGGGGACTGAAGCTTTCTTT. This chain joins TRBV5-1 and TRBJ1-1; 8 bases are a match to TRBD1. Germline CDR1 and CDR2: SGHRS and YFSETQ. The CDR3 has 14 amino acids. After removal of 4 bases from V and 5 bases from J, the junction contained 7 bases not matched to a gene.

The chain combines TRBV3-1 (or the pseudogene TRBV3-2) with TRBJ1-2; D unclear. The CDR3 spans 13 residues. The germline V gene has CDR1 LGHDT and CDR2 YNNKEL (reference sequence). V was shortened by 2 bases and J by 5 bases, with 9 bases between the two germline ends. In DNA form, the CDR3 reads TGTGCCAGCAGCCAAAGACAATTTTATGGCTACACCTTC. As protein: CASSQRQFYGYTF.

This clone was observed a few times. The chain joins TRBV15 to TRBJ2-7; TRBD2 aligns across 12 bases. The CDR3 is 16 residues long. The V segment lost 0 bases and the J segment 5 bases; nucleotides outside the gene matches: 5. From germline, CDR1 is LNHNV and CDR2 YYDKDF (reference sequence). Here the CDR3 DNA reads TGTGCCACCAGCAGAGATAGAGGACTAGCGGGACACGAGCAGTACTTC. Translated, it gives CATSRDRGLAGHEQYF.

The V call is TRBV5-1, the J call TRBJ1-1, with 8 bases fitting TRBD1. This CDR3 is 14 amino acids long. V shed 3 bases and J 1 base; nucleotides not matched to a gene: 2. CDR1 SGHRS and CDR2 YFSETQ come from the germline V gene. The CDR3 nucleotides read TGCGCCAGCAGCTCTGGGACAGGGAACACTGAAGCTTTCTTT. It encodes CASSSGTGNTEAFF. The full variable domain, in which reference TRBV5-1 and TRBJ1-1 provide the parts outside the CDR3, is KAGVTQTPRYLIKTRGQQVTLSCSPISGHRSVSWYQQTPGQGLQFLFEYFSETQRNKGNFPGRFSGRQFSNSRSEMNVSTLELGDSALYLCASSSGTGNTEAFFGQGTRLTVV.